These T cell receptor beta chains were read from a single sample in a study of T-cell reconstitution after alpha-beta-depleted transplantation in children. TCRdb recomputed calls from the PCR reads with MiXCR, one row per CDR3 protein. Among hundreds of thousands of distinct CDR3 sequences listed, roughly 23% were seen once. Sequenced here: PBMCs, sampled before TCRalphabeta/CD19-depleted stem cell transplant. Receptors were obtained from a girl aged 2-15 years with Fanconi anemia, due to receive a stem cell transplant. Both conserved end residues are part of each CDR3. The D gene is left open where the match is weak. Clone size, where shown, is once, few, many, or a class for clones that have expanded.

j_call | v_call | d_call | cdr3_length | clone_size | cdr3_nt | cdr3_aa
TRBJ1-1 | TRBV20-1 | - | 14 | many | TGCAGTGCTAGAGCGGGGAAGGGAGCGACTGAAGCTTTCTTT | CSARAGKGATEAFF
TRBJ1-4 | TRBV28 | TRBD1 | 16 | many | TGTGCCAGCAGTTCCCAGGGGACAGCAACTAATGAAAAACTGTTTTTT | CASSSQGTATNEKLFF
TRBJ2-5 | TRBV13 | TRBD2 | 16 | - | TGTGCCAGCAGCCCCACGGGACTAGCCAAGGAAGAGACCCAGTACTTC | CASSPTGLAKEETQYF
TRBJ2-3 | TRBV20-1 | - | 13 | - | TGCAGTGCCACTACACAGCGTGTAGATACGCAGTATTTT | CSATTQRVDTQYF
TRBJ1-2 | TRBV29-1 | - | 9 | few | TGCAGCACGAGTCCAGTCCGCACCTTC | CSTSPVRTF
TRBJ2-3 | TRBV28 | TRBD2 | 17 | - | TGTGCCAGCAGTTCTTTGGACGGGACTAGTTTAACAGATACGCAGTATTTT | CASSSLDGTSLTDTQYF
TRBJ2-3 | TRBV12-3/TRBV12-4 | - | 14 | many | TGTGCCAGCAGTTTACGTGGGAACGCAGATACGCAGTATTTT | CASSLRGNADTQYF
TRBJ2-5 | TRBV6-5 | TRBD2 | 15 | - | TGTGCCAGCAGTTTAGCGGGGGAGACTCAAGAGACCCAGTACTTC | CASSLAGETQETQYF
TRBJ2-1 | TRBV24-1 | - | 16 | many | TGTGCCACCAGTGATTTGAGACGTACAGGGAAACATGAGCAGTTCTTC | CATSDLRRTGKHEQFF
TRBJ1-4 | TRBV28 | TRBD1 | 16 | - | TGTGCCAGCAGTCCGTGGGGGACAGTAAGCGGGGGAAAACTGTTTTTT | CASSPWGTVSGGKLFF
TRBJ2-5 | TRBV20-1 | - | 11 | - | TGCAGTGCTAGTCCCGAGGAGACCCAGTACTTC | CSASPEETQYF
TRBJ2-2 | TRBV7-9 | - | 13 | few | TGTGCCAGCAGCTCATCAGTCACCGGGGAGCTGTTTTTT | CASSSSVTGELFF
TRBJ2-1 | TRBV13 | - | 14 | few | TGTGCCAGCAGCTTAGCCCTGCGTATAGCTGAGCAGTTCTTC | CASSLALRIAEQFF
TRBJ2-7 | TRBV29-1 | TRBD1 | 15 | few | TGCAGCGTTGAAGGGACAGGGGATGATCTGAACGAGCAGTACTTC | CSVEGTGDDLNEQYF
TRBJ2-7 | TRBV10-3 | - | 12 | many | TGTGCCATATCATTGGTACACTACGAGCAGTACTTC | CAISLVHYEQYF
TRBJ1-5 | TRBV20-1 | - | 12 | many | TGCAGTGCTAGTCGCATAAATCAGCCCCAGCATTTT | CSASRINQPQHF
TRBJ2-1 | TRBV20-1 | TRBD2 | 16 | few | TGCAGTGCTAGATCTCGACTAGCGGGAGTCTACAATGAGCAGTTCTTC | CSARSRLAGVYNEQFF
TRBJ2-7 | TRBV15 | - | 13 | many | TGTGCCACCAGCAGAGCCAGGAGTTACGAGCAGTACTTC | CATSRARSYEQYF
TRBJ2-7 | TRBV25-1 | - | 10 | few | TGTGCCAGCGAGCTCTACGAGCAGTACTTC | CASELYEQYF
TRBJ1-6 | TRBV7-9 | - | 14 | many | TGTGCCAGCATGCGAGACTCCTATAATTCACCCCTCCACTTT | CASMRDSYNSPLHF
TRBJ1-1 | TRBV30 | - | 14 | few | TGTGCCTGTAAGGGAAGTATCGGGAACACTGAAGCTTTCTTT | CACKGSIGNTEAFF
TRBJ2-6 | TRBV29-1 | TRBD1 | 17 | many | TGCAGCGTTGAAACCAGGTCCGGGACAGGGGAGGCCAACGTCCTGACTTTC | CSVETRSGTGEANVLTF
TRBJ1-2 | TRBV29-1 | TRBD1 | 12 | many | TGCAGCGTTGCCTTTACAGGGGTAGGCTACACCTTC | CSVAFTGVGYTF
TRBJ2-7 | TRBV18 | - | 13 | - | TGTGCCAGCTCACCTAATCAGGCCTACGAGCAGTACTTC | CASSPNQAYEQYF
TRBJ2-3 | TRBV20-1 | - | 11 | - | TGCAGTGCTACTCACACAGATACGCAGTATTTT | CSATHTDTQYF
TRBJ1-1 | TRBV5-1 | - | 14 | few | TGCGCCAGCAGCTTGAGTCAGCTGAACACTGAAGCTTTCTTT | CASSLSQLNTEAFF
TRBJ2-1 | TRBV12-3/TRBV12-4 | - | 9 | many | TGTGCCAGAAAGTATGAGCAGTTCTTC | CARKYEQFF